One sample yielded the 13 T cell receptor beta chains listed below, sequenced in a study of blood T cell repertoires in COVID-19 (dated by TCRdb to the early 2020s). Library prep was done by the immunoSEQ multiplex PCR assay. TCRdb retrieved this table from immuneACCESS and kept in-frame rearrangements only. Not all clones are present; in checked studies, unresolved V genes account for under half, and no reason is known for the remainder. For this sample there are about 310,000 clones; approximately 81% appear just once. The ten largest make up around 2% of the sample. The material sequenced was PBMCs or T cells enriched from blood (not recorded which). These receptors originate from a woman aged 30 to 39 who had been exposed to COVID-19.

As to this clone: The junction departs from the called germline gene at one end, perhaps through a read error. The rearrangement joins TRBV5-1 to TRBJ1-2; D gene uncertain. The CDR3 length is 13 residues. The germline V gene encodes CDR1 SGHRS and CDR2 YFSETQ. In DNA, the CDR3 is TGCGCCAGCAGTTTCGAGAGGGCGGCTGGCTACACTTTC. Amino acids: CASSFERAAGYTF.

V gene TRBV7-6 combines with J gene TRBJ2-2, with 11 nucleotides matching TRBD1. J lost 7 bases, V lost 4 bases, and 5 bases had no gene match. CDR3 length: 15 residues. CDR1 SGHVS and CDR2 FNYEAQ come from the germline V gene. The CDR3 spells CASSYGQGANGELFF. CDR3 DNA sequence: TGTGCCAGCAGCTACGGACAGGGGGCTAACGGGGAGCTGTTTTTT.

The chain recombines TRBV19 with TRBJ1-4; unclear D gene. With 4 bases removed from V and 7 bases from J, the gap between germline ends came to 10 bases. Germline V CDR1 and CDR2: LNHDA, SQIVND (reference sequence). The CDR3 totals 13 residues. Here the CDR3 reads CASSTSGGEKLFF. CDR3 in DNA: TGTGCCAGTAGTACGTCGGGAGGTGAAAAACTGTTTTTT. Together with reference TRBV19 and TRBJ1-4, the CDR3 gives the full variable domain: DGGITQSPKYLFRKEGQNVTLSCEQNLNHDAMYWYRQDPGQGLRLIYYSQIVNDFQKGDIAEGYSVSREKKESFPLTVTSAQKNPTAFYLCASSTSGGEKLFFGSGTQLSVL.

This rearrangement joins TRBV19 to TRBJ1-1; 9 nucleotides align to TRBD1. The trim removed 5 bases at V and 4 bases at J, leaving 11 bases unmatched. The CDR3 runs 16 residues. CDR1 and CDR2 (germline): LNHDA, SQIVND (reference sequence). In nucleotides, the CDR3 is TGTGCCAGTAGTCCTTTACAGGGGGCTGAGGGCACTGAAGCTTTCTTT. This codes for CASSPLQGAEGTEAFF.

J is TRBJ2-3 and V is TRBV27; D is unresolved. Trimming removed 2 bases at V and 6 bases at J, with 9 bases between. The CDR3 is 13 residues long. CDR1 and CDR2 from the germline V gene are MNHEY and SMNVEV (reference sequence). CDR3 DNA sequence: TGTGCCAGCAGTTTACGAATCGGGGATACGCAGTATTTT. It yields the protein CASSLRIGDTQYF.

The chain employs TRBV10-2 and TRBJ1-3; perhaps TRBD1 as D (5 bases). Germline CDR1 WSHSY, CDR2 SAAADI. This CDR3 comprises 12 residues. V shed 5 bases and J shed 5 bases, with 7 bases lying between them. Here the CDR3 DNA reads TGCGCCAGCAGTCAGGGAAGAAACACCATATATTTT. Encoded protein: CASSQGRNTIYF.

The chain employs TRBV5-4 and TRBJ1-1, with D possibly TRBD1 on 5 matching bases. V was shortened by 2 bases and J by 7 bases, with 9 bases between the two germline ends. Germline-derived CDR1 and CDR2 are SGHNT and YYREEE (reference sequence). The CDR3 has 12 amino acids. CDR3: CASSFMGGEAFF. In DNA form, the CDR3 reads TGTGCCAGCAGCTTTATGGGGGGTGAAGCTTTCTTT.

The rearrangement links TRBV27 to TRBJ1-2; no reliable D call. Germline CDR1 and CDR2: MNHEY and SMNVEV (reference sequence). V lost 1 base and J lost 1, with 10 bases in between. CDR3 size: 15 residues. CDR3 loop: CASSLFYPGNYGYTF. DNA for the CDR3: TGTGCCAGCAGTTTATTTTATCCGGGTAACTATGGCTACACCTTC.

J is TRBJ1-5 and V is TRBV30; D not resolved. CDR1 GTSNPN and CDR2 SVGIG come from the germline V gene (reference sequence). V was trimmed by 2 bases and J by 2 bases, leaving 7 bases between them. The CDR3 consists of 13 residues. The CDR3 DNA reads as TGTGCCTGGAGTACTACGGGCAATCAGCCCCAGCATTTT. This encodes CAWSTTGNQPQHF.

The rearrangement links TRBV5-1 to TRBJ2-7; D unclear. CDR1 and CDR2 (germline): SGHRS, YFSETQ. The ends were cut back, 3 bases at V and 2 bases at J, with 6 bases in the middle. This CDR3 has 12 residues. CDR3 residues: CASSSQTYEQYF. The CDR3 DNA reads TGCGCCAGCAGCTCTCAGACCTACGAGCAGTACTTC.

The chain recombines TRBV25-1 with TRBJ2-2, with D possibly TRBD1 on 5 matching bases. This CDR3 has 13 residues. Trimming left V 8 bases short and J 4 bases short, with 11 bases between. Germline-derived CDR1 and CDR2 are MGHDK and SYGVNS. CDR3 sequence reads: CASQPGRTGELFF. CDR3 coding DNA: TGTGCCAGCCAACCAGGGCGCACCGGGGAGCTGTTTTTT.

The gene calls are TRBV4-3 and TRBJ1-1; 9 bases are a match to TRBD1. CDR3 length: 15 amino acids. J was trimmed by 10 bases and V by 5 bases; bases with no gene match: 14. Germline V gene sequence: CDR1 LGHNA, CDR2 YSLEER. The DNA of the CDR3 is TGCGCCAGCAGCATAACCGGGACAGGGATTTTAACAGCTTTCTTT. Translated, it gives CASSITGTGILTAFF.

The chain carries TRBV28 and TRBJ1-6; D is possibly TRBD1 (5 bases). The CDR3 has 13 amino acids. V was clipped by 8 bases and J by 7 bases, with 12 bases between them. CDR1 and CDR2 (germline): MDHEN, SYDVKM. In DNA, the CDR3 is TGTGCCAGCCTCCAGGGCTCGAATTCACCCCTCCACTTT. It specifies CASLQGSNSPLHF. The full variable domain, its missing parts supplied by reference TRBV28 and TRBJ1-6, is DVKVTQSSRYLVKRTGEKVFLECVQDMDHENMFWYRQDPGLGLRLIYFSYDVKMKEKGDIPEGYSVSREKKERFSLILESASTNQTSMYLCASLQGSNSPLHFGNGTRLTVT.